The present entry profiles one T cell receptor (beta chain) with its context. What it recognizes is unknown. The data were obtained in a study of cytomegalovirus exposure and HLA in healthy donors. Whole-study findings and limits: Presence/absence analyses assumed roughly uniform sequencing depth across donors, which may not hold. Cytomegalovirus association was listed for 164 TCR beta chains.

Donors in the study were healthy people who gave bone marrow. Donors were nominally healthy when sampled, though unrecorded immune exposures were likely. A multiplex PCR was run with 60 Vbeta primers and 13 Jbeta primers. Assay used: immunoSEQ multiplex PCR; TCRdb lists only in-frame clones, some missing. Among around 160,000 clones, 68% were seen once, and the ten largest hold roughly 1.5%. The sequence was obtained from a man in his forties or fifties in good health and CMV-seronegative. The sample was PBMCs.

CDR3 sequence: CASSPGTDRDYGYTF. DNA of the CDR3: TGTGCCAGCAGCCCAGGGACAGACCGTGACTATGGCTACACCTTC. The V gene is TRBV7-2, the J gene TRBJ1-2; 7 bases fit TRBD1. With V trimmed by 5 bases and J by 3 bases, 9 bases remained unmatched. CDR1 is SGHTA and CDR2 is FQGNSA in the germline V gene. The CDR3 runs 15 residues.